This T cell receptor beta chain was documented in a study of cytomegalovirus exposure and HLA in healthy donors. PCR involved 60 Vbeta and 13 Jbeta primers. The table came from immunoSEQ multiplex PCR; TCRdb's copy has only in-frame clones and leaves some out. In the table there are about 200,000 clones, 79% of which are singletons. This clone was counted a single time. Its specificity is unknown. Findings of the study overall: A later analysis found common viral pathogens apparently linked to several of the most significant clusters.

Germline-derived CDR1 and CDR2 are LNHDA and SQIVND (reference sequence). V shed 7 bases and J 3 bases; nucleotides not matched to a gene: 8. This CDR3 comprises 14 residues. The chain combines TRBV19 with TRBJ2-7, with 8 bases identical to TRBD2. This TCR was recovered from a man in his fifties in good health and CMV-seronegative. The sample taken for sequencing was PBMCs. The DNA of the CDR3 is TGTGCCAGTATGGGAGCGGGAGAGAGCTACGAGCAGTACTTC. Its protein is CASMGAGESYEQYF.